The rows below give T cell receptor beta chains drawn from one sample of a study of cytomegalovirus exposure and HLA in healthy donors. The table came from immunoSEQ multiplex PCR; TCRdb's copy has only in-frame clones and leaves some out. The repertoire holds 150,000 or so clones, with around 82% as singletons. The sequencing sample was made of PBMCs. Receptors were obtained from a man aged 25 to 45 in good health and CMV-seropositive. CDR3s include the opening cysteine and the closing phenylalanine or tryptophan. Each record gives: V gene, J gene, D gene, clone size, CDR3 protein, CDR3 DNA. The D gene is left open where the match is weak. Some rows mark clone size as missing; the rest say once, few, many or name a class of expanded clone.

TRBV9	TRBJ2-2	TRBD1	NA	CASSVGDRGNTGELFF	TGTGCCAGCAGCGTAGGGGACAGGGGAAACACCGGGGAGCTGTTTTTT
TRBV28	TRBJ2-7	NA	NA	CASSNLNSYEQYF	TGTGCCAGCAGTAACCTCAACAGCTACGAGCAGTACTTC
TRBV6-1	TRBJ1-5	TRBD1	NA	CASSGQMGNQPQHF	TGTGCCAGCTCGGGACAGATGGGCAATCAGCCCCAGCATTTT
TRBV28	TRBJ1-2	NA	once	CASTSAGAGYGYTF	TGTGCCAGCACCTCGGCAGGGGCCGGCTATGGCTACACCTTC
TRBV9	TRBJ2-1	TRBD2	NA	CASSVGGLAAHSYNEQFF	TGTGCCAGCAGCGTAGGTGGGCTAGCGGCCCATTCCTACAATGAGCAGTTCTTC
TRBV18	TRBJ2-1	NA	NA	CASSRGLEENEQFF	TGTGCCAGCTCCCGGGGACTCGAGGAGAATGAGCAGTTCTTC
TRBV11-1	TRBJ1-5	NA	NA	CASSSRDSNQPQHF	TGTGCCAGCAGCAGCCGGGATAGCAATCAGCCCCAGCATTTT
TRBV6-5	TRBJ2-2	NA	NA	CASSPRETGELFF	TGTGCCAGCAGTCCTCGAGAGACCGGGGAGCTGTTTTTT
TRBV10-3	TRBJ2-7	NA	NA	CAISEFGRGDYEQYF	TGTGCCATCAGTGAGTTCGGCAGGGGGGACTACGAGCAGTACTTC
TRBV11-2	TRBJ2-7	TRBD2	NA	CASSDRLAGYYEQYF	TGTGCCAGCAGCGATCGACTAGCGGGCTACTACGAGCAGTACTTC
TRBV5-4	TRBJ2-7	NA	once	CASSYDGVGREQYF	TGTGCCAGCAGTTATGACGGGGTTGGGAGGGAGCAGTACTTC
TRBV10-3	TRBJ2-1	TRBD2	once	CAISAGTSGVSEQFF	TGTGCCATCAGTGCCGGGACTAGCGGAGTTTCGGAGCAGTTCTTC
TRBV19	TRBJ2-2	NA	few	CASREARRFTGELFF	TGTGCCAGTAGGGAGGCGAGGCGATTCACCGGGGAGCTGTTTTTT
TRBV6-6	TRBJ2-3	TRBD1	NA	CASRPGQSTDTQYF	TGTGCCAGCAGACCGGGACAGAGCACAGATACGCAGTATTTT
TRBV6-6	TRBJ1-5	NA	NA	CASSYDTGYQPQHF	TGTGCCAGCAGTTACGACACAGGCTATCAGCCCCAGCATTTT
TRBV5-6	TRBJ1-3	NA	NA	CASSLMGVDGNTIYF	TGTGCCAGCAGCTTGATGGGAGTAGATGGAAACACCATATATTTT
TRBV18	TRBJ2-2	NA	once	CASSPDRTGELFF	TGTGCCAGCTCACCAGACAGGACCGGGGAGCTGTTTTTT
TRBV4-3	TRBJ2-3	NA	NA	CASSHGHASITDTQYF	TGCGCCAGCAGCCACGGACATGCCTCCATCACAGATACGCAGTATTTT
TRBV7-3	TRBJ2-5	NA	NA	CASSYNQRETQYF	TGTGCCAGCAGCTATAACCAGCGGGAGACCCAGTACTTC
TRBV5-4	TRBJ1-1	NA	NA	CASRGEVFTEAFF	TGTGCCAGCAGGGGGGAGGTATTCACTGAAGCTTTCTTT
TRBV10-3	TRBJ2-2	NA	NA	CAIRRQENTGELFF	TGTGCCATCAGACGCCAGGAGAACACCGGGGAGCTGTTTTTT
TRBV11-2	TRBJ2-1	TRBD2	NA	CASSSGLAGYNEQFF	TGTGCCAGCAGCTCCGGACTAGCGGGCTACAATGAGCAGTTCTTC
TRBV7-9	TRBJ1-6	TRBD1	NA	CASRRGQVESPLHF	TGTGCCAGCAGAAGGGGACAGGTAGAATCGCCCCTCCACTTT
TRBV28	TRBJ2-4	TRBD2	NA	CASSPSASGRGAKNIQYF	TGTGCCAGCAGTCCCAGCGCGAGCGGGAGGGGAGCCAAAAACATTCAGTACTTC
TRBV30	TRBJ1-1	NA	NA	CAWSVLDTEAFF	TGTGCCTGGAGTGTACTAGACACTGAAGCTTTCTTT
TRBV4-3	TRBJ2-7	TRBD2	NA	CASSQETPGLAAEQYF	TGCGCCAGCAGCCAAGAGACGCCGGGACTAGCGGCCGAGCAGTACTTC
TRBV7-3	TRBJ2-7	TRBD1	NA	CASSTTGGEQYF	TGTGCCAGCAGCACGACAGGGGGCGAGCAGTACTTC
TRBV5-1	TRBJ1-4	TRBD1	once	CASSSTGGITNEKLFF	TGCGCCAGCAGCTCGACAGGGGGGATCACTAATGAAAAACTGTTTTTT
TRBV18	TRBJ2-7	NA	NA	CASSPGQYEQYF	TGTGCCAGCTCACCTGGACAGTACGAGCAGTACTTC
TRBV5-6	TRBJ1-2	TRBD1	NA	CASSFTGGGYTF	TGTGCCAGCAGCTTCACAGGGGGTGGCTACACCTTC
TRBV28	TRBJ1-5	NA	NA	CASSLAGGQPQHF	TGTGCCAGCAGTTTGGCAGGAGGTCAGCCCCAGCATTTT
TRBV13	TRBJ2-1	TRBD2	NA	CASRSSGGAGQFF	TGTGCCAGCAGGTCCTCCGGGGGGGCAGGGCAGTTCTTC
TRBV9	TRBJ2-1	NA	NA	CASSPPNWGGLMNEQFF	TGTGCCAGCAGCCCTCCTAATTGGGGGGGCCTAATGAATGAGCAGTTCTTC
TRBV9	TRBJ2-1	NA	NA	CASSVGPRLGDEQFF	TGTGCCAGCAGCGTAGGACCGAGGTTAGGCGATGAGCAGTTCTTC
TRBV9	TRBJ2-3	NA	once	CASSVSSRVGTDTQYF	TGTGCCAGCAGCGTGAGTTCCAGGGTTGGCACAGATACGCAGTATTTT
TRBV9	TRBJ2-2	TRBD2	NA	CASSSPGLAGAGTGELFF	TGTGCCAGCAGCTCCCCGGGACTAGCGGGAGCGGGCACCGGGGAGCTGTTTTTT
TRBV4-3	TRBJ1-5	NA	NA	CASSQEQNGQPQHF	TGCGCCAGCAGCCAAGAACAGAATGGACAGCCCCAGCATTTT
TRBV28	TRBJ1-5	NA	NA	CASSSPQGDQPQHF	TGTGCCAGCAGTTCCCCACAGGGAGATCAGCCCCAGCATTTT
TRBV6-1	TRBJ2-4	TRBD1	NA	CASLTGAPMANIQYF	TGTGCCAGCCTGACAGGGGCTCCCATGGCCAACATTCAGTACTTC